Each of the 22 T cell receptor beta chains below was sequenced from the same sample in a study of T cell responses to AZD1222 COVID-19 vaccine. Produced via immunoSEQ multiplex PCR; TCRdb's table is partial and in-frame only. Counted here are about 49,000 clones, roughly 80% occurring once; the ten biggest clones make up approximately 6.3%. The source material was peripheral blood, sampled on day 0 of AZD1222 vaccination. Every receptor here comes from an adult in good health.

This clone was seen more than once but under ten times. The chain carries TRBV28 and TRBJ2-2; no clear D gene. The V gene's germline CDR1 is MDHEN and CDR2 SYDVKM. The V end lost 2 bases, the J end lost 6 bases, and 7 bases lay between the germline ends. This CDR3 is 13 amino acids long. The CDR3 coding sequence is TGTGCCAGCAGTTTAGTATCACCCGGGGAGCTGTTTTTT. This codes for CASSLVSPGELFF.

V usage is TRBV28 and J usage is TRBJ2-1; D not resolved. Per germline, CDR1 MDHEN and CDR2 SYDVKM. V gave up 2 bases and J gave up 3 bases, with 5 bases separating them. The CDR3 totals 13 residues. The CDR3 bases are TGTGCCAGCAGTTTAAGGGACTACAATGAGCAGTTCTTC. Translated, it gives CASSLRDYNEQFF. The complete variable domain, with remaining parts taken from reference TRBV28 and TRBJ2-1, reads DVKVTQSSRYLVKRTGEKVFLECVQDMDHENMFWYRQDPGLGLRLIYFSYDVKMKEKGDIPEGYSVSREKKERFSLILESASTNQTSMYLCASSLRDYNEQFFGPGTRLTVL.

The chain has TRBV2 and TRBJ1-5; perhaps TRBD1 as D (5 bases). This CDR3 is 13 amino acids long. Germline-derived CDR1 and CDR2 are SNHLY and FYNNEI. V shed 3 bases and J shed 6 bases, with 9 bases lying between them. The CDR3: CASSDREGQPQHF. In nucleotides, the CDR3 is TGTGCCAGCAGTGACAGGGAGGGTCAGCCCCAGCATTTT.

This clone was picked up a small number of times. This sequence joins TRBV28 and TRBJ2-3, with 8 nucleotides matching TRBD1. The germline gives CDR1 MDHEN, CDR2 SYDVKM. V was clipped by 6 bases and J by 2 bases; unmatched bases: 7. This CDR3 has 15 amino acids. CDR3 in amino acids: CASRGWTGSTDTQYF. The CDR3 DNA follows: TGTGCCAGCAGGGGTTGGACAGGGTCCACAGATACGCAGTATTTT.

This chain links TRBV19 with TRBJ1-5; D not resolved. The CDR3 runs to 15 residues. Germline V gene lookup returns CDR1 LNHDA and CDR2 SQIVND (reference sequence). V lost 3 bases and J 4 bases, leaving 13 bases between the germline ends. The chain's CDR3 is CASSIGVTGNQPQHF. The CDR3 bases are TGTGCCAGTAGTATTGGGGTGACCGGGAATCAGCCCCAGCATTTT.

This chain joins TRBV19 and TRBJ1-6; a weak D match, TRBD1 (6 bases). Trimming cost V 5 bases and J 0 bases, with 14 bases left between them. The CDR3 covers 17 residues. From germline, CDR1 is LNHDA and CDR2 SQIVND (reference sequence). The CDR3 DNA sequence: TGTGCCAGTAGTGATACAGGGAAGAGCTCCTATAATTCACCCCTCCACTTT. Translating it yields CASSDTGKSSYNSPLHF.

The V gene is TRBV5-1, the J gene TRBJ1-2, with TRBD1 as a possible D gene (5 bases). Trimming stripped 2 bases from V and 7 bases from J, with 15 bases between. The CDR3 consists of 14 residues. Germline assignment: CDR1 SGHRS and CDR2 YFSETQ. This chain's CDR3 is CASSFEGSKLGYTF. CDR3 DNA sequence: TGCGCCAGCAGCTTTGAGGGGTCCAAGCTTGGCTACACCTTC.

The gene calls are TRBV5-1 and TRBJ2-3, with D hard to call. This CDR3 contains 12 residues. V lost 0 bases to trimming and J lost 5 bases, with 4 bases between them. The germline V gene has CDR1 SGHRS and CDR2 YFSETQ. The CDR3, as DNA: TGCGCCAGCAGCTTGGGAATAGATACGCAGTATTTT. Translated: CASSLGIDTQYF.

The chain uses TRBV10-1 and TRBJ1-6, with a tentative D call TRBD1 (5 bases). The CDR3 length is 13 residues. CDR1 and CDR2 (germline): WNHNN, SYGVQD (reference sequence). V gave up 4 bases and J gave up 8 bases, with 9 bases separating them. CDR3 in amino acids: CASSAGWDSPLHF. CDR3 bases: TGCGCCAGCAGTGCAGGGTGGGATTCACCCCTCCACTTT.

This chain connects TRBV30 to TRBJ2-7, with 11 bases matching TRBD2. Losses at the gene ends were 2 bases for V and 4 bases for J; bases not matched to a gene: 16. The CDR3 runs to 18 residues. Germline loops: CDR1 GTSNPN, CDR2 SVGIG (reference sequence). Written as DNA, the CDR3 is TGTGCCTGGAGTATCTCCTTATCCCGACTAGCGGGGAGGTACGAGCAGTACTTC. It encodes CAWSISLSRLAGRYEQYF.

This clone showed up just a few times. The V call is TRBV27, the J call TRBJ2-4, with 12 bases aligning to TRBD2. The CDR3 has 17 amino acids. After removal of 8 bases from V and 0 bases from J, the junction contained 8 bases not matched to a gene. Germline assignment: CDR1 MNHEY and CDR2 SMNVEV (reference sequence). CDR3 amino acids: CASGLAGQFRAKNIQYF. The CDR3 DNA sequence: TGTGCCAGCGGACTAGCGGGGCAGTTTAGAGCCAAAAACATTCAGTACTTC.

The rearrangement uses TRBV7-9 and TRBJ2-3; D is unclear. Trimming removed 1 base at V and 2 bases at J, with 4 bases between. Germline V gene sequence: CDR1 SEHNR, CDR2 FQNEAQ (reference sequence). This CDR3 has 13 amino acids. CDR3 in amino acids: CASSLVFTDTQYF. The CDR3 DNA is TGTGCCAGCAGCTTAGTCTTCACAGATACGCAGTATTTT.

This clone was detected a few times. The chain employs TRBV6-5 and TRBJ1-2; TRBD1 is a possible D gene (6 bases). Germline loops: CDR1 MNHEY, CDR2 SVGAGI. CDR3 size: 16 residues. Trimming removed 4 bases at V and 1 base at J, with 16 bases between. In DNA form, the CDR3 reads TGTGCCAGCAGTTCCCTGGGGGGACACCATAACTATGGCTACACCTTC. It encodes CASSSLGGHHNYGYTF.

The rearrangement links TRBV7-2 to TRBJ2-2, with D hard to call. From germline, CDR1 is SGHTA and CDR2 FQGNSA. CDR3 length: 12 amino acids. Trimming shortened V by 3 bases and J by 3 bases, and 2 bases separated the two germline ends. CDR3 sequence: CASSLDTGELFF. DNA of the CDR3: TGTGCCAGCAGCTTGGACACCGGGGAGCTGTTTTTT.

This clone was observed a few times. The rearrangement uses TRBV18 and TRBJ1-6; 7 nucleotides align to TRBD1. CDR1 and CDR2 from the germline V gene are KGHSH and LQKENI. There are 15 residues in the CDR3. V was pared by 3 bases and J by 7 bases, with 6 bases of the junction left unmatched. The CDR3 spells CASSPLGQTNSPLHF. In nucleotides, the CDR3 is TGTGCCAGCTCACCGCTGGGACAGACGAATTCACCCCTCCACTTT.

This sequence joins TRBV5-4 and TRBJ1-4; 8 bases fit TRBD1. Germline assignment: CDR1 SGHNT and CDR2 YYREEE (reference sequence). J lost 8 bases, V lost 4 bases, and 7 bases had no gene match. This CDR3 comprises 14 residues. CDR3 loop: CASSPGGYGEKLFF. The CDR3 region has the DNA TGTGCCAGCAGCCCAGGGGGCTACGGCGAAAAACTGTTTTTT.

This clone was recorded a few times. The chain is built from TRBV9 and TRBJ1-3; D not certain. The germline gives CDR1 SGDLS, CDR2 YYNGEE. The V gene lost 3 bases and the J gene lost 3 bases, with 7 bases spanning the gap. The CDR3 extends over 13 amino acids. CDR3 sequence: CASSASDGNTIYF. For the CDR3, the DNA is TGTGCCAGCAGCGCGTCAGATGGAAACACCATATATTTT.

This clone was counted once. The chain employs TRBV6-6 and TRBJ1-4; TRBD1 is a possible D gene (6 bases). Germline CDR1 MNHNY, CDR2 SVGAGI (reference sequence). The germline V and J ends were trimmed by 6 bases and 8 bases, with 13 bases remaining between them. The CDR3 runs to 13 residues. This chain's CDR3 is CASSPGVSEKLFF. As DNA, the CDR3 is TGTGCCAGCAGCCCAGGGGTTTCAGAAAAACTGTTTTTT.

In its sample, this clone was seen a few times. J is TRBJ1-2 and V is TRBV29-1, with D possibly matching TRBD1 (6 bases). The CDR3 is 12 residues long. Between the trimmed V and J ends, which lost 1 base and 5 bases, there was a span of 8 bases. The germline V gene encodes CDR1 SQVTM and CDR2 ANQGSEA. The CDR3 sequence: CSVEAGAYGYTF. As DNA, the CDR3 is TGCAGCGTTGAAGCAGGGGCTTATGGCTACACCTTC. The complete variable domain, with remaining parts taken from reference TRBV29-1 and TRBJ1-2, reads SAVISQKPSRDICQRGTSLTIQCQVDSQVTMMFWYRQQPGQSLTLIATANQGSEATYESGFVIDKFPISRPNLTFSTLTVSNMSPEDSSIYLCSVEAGAYGYTFGSGTRLTVV.

In this sample, this clone is medium-sized. The rearrangement joins TRBV14 to TRBJ1-1; D perhaps matches TRBD1 (5 bases). V lost 1 base to trimming and J lost 0 bases, with 9 bases between them. The CDR3 has 15 amino acids. CDR1 and CDR2 from the germline V gene are SGHDN and FVKESK. In DNA form, the CDR3 reads TGTGCCAGCAGCCAAGGTGGGGCTCTGAACACTGAAGCTTTCTTT. Its translation is CASSQGGALNTEAFF.

This clone is medium-sized by share. J is TRBJ1-3 and V is TRBV10-2; no definite D call. Germline values: CDR1 WSHSY, CDR2 SAAADI. V was pared by 1 base and J by 4 bases, with 5 bases between. The CDR3 extends over 13 amino acids. The CDR3 region has the DNA TGCGCCAGCAGTGAGTGGGCCGGAAACACCATATATTTT. Translated: CASSEWAGNTIYF.

The chain combines TRBV28 with TRBJ2-7, with D perhaps being TRBD1 or TRBD2 (5 bases each). Germline V gene sequence: CDR1 MDHEN, CDR2 SYDVKM. Trimming took off 6 bases at V and 1 base at J, with 19 bases between the two ends. CDR3 length equals 16 residues. The CDR3 sequence is CASSYASGRISYEQYF. Here the CDR3 DNA reads TGTGCCAGCAGCTACGCTTCGGGACGGATATCCTACGAGCAGTACTTC.